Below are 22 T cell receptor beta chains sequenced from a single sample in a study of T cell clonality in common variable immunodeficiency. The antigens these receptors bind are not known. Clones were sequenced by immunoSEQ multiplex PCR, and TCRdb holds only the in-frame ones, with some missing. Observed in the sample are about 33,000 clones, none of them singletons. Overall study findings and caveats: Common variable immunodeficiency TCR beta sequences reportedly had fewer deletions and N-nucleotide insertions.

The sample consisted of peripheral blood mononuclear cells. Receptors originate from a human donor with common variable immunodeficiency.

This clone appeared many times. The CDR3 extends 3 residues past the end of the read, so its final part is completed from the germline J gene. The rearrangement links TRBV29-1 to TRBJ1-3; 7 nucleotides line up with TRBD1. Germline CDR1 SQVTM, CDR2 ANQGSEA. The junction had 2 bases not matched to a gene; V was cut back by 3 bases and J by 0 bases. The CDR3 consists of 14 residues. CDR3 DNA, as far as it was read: TGCAGCGTTGAGGCAGGGGGCTCTGGAAACACC. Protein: CSVEAGGSGNT. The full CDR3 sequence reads CSVEAGGSGNTIYF.

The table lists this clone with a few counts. The CDR3 bases that were read are TGTGCCTGGAGTGGCGGGACAGGGGGCGGCTATGGC. Residues: CAWSGGTGGGYG. The full CDR3 protein reads CAWSGGTGGGYGYTF. The rearrangement uses TRBV30 and TRBJ1-2, with TRBD1 matching 12 bases. The read finishes 3 residues shy of the CDR3 end, and the germline J gene is used to complete it. The CDR3 is made up of 15 amino acids. V was clipped by 1 base and J by 4 bases; unmatched bases: 4. The germline V gene encodes CDR1 GTSNPN and CDR2 SVGIG (reference sequence).

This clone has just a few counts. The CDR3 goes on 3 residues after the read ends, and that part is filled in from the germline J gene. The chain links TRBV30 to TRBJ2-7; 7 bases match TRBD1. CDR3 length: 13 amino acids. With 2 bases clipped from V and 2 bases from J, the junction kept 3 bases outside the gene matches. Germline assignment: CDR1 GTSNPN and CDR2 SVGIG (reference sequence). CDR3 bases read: TGTGCCTGGAGTCAGGGACAGACCTACGAG. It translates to CAWSQGQTYE. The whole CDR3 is CAWSQGQTYEQYF.

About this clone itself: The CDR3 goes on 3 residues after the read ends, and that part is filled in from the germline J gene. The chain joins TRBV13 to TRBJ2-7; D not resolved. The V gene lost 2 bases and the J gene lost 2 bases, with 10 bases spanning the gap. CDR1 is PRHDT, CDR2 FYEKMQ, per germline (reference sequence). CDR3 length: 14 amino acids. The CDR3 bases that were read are TGTGCCAGCAGCTTATTCTCCTTCCCCTACGAG. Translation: CASSLFSFPYE. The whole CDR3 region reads CASSLFSFPYEQYF.

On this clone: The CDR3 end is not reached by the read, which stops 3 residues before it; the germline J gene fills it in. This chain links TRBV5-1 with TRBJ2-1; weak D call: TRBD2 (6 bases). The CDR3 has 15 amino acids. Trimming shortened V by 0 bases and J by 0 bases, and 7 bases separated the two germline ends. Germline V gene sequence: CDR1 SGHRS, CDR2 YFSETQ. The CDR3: CASSLDGGSYNEQFF. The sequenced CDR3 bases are TGCGCCAGCAGCTTGGACGGGGGCTCCTACAATGAG.

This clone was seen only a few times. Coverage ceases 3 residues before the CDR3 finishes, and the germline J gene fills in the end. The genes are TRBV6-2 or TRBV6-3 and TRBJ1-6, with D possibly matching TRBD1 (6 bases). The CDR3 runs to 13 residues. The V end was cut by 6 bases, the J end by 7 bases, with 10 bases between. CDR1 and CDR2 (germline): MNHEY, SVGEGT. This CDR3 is CASRQGGNSPLHF. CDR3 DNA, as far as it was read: TGTGCCAGCAGACAGGGCGGGAATTCACCC.

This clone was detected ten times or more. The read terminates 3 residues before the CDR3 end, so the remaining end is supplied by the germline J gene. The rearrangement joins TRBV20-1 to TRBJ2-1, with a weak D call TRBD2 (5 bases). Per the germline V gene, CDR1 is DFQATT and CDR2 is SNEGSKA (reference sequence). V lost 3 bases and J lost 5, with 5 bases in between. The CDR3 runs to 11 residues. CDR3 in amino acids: CSASGDNEQFF. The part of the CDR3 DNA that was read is TGCAGTGCTAGCGGGGACAATGAG.

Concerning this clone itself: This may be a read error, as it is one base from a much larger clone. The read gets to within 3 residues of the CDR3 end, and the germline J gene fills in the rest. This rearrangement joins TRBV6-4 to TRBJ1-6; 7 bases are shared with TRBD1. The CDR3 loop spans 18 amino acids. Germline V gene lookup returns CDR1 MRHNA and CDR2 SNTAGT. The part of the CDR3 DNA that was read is TGTGCCAGCAGTGACCTTCGACAGGGCTACTCCGATAATTCACCC. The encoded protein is CASSDLRQGYSDNSP. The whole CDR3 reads CASSDLRQGYSDNSPLHF.

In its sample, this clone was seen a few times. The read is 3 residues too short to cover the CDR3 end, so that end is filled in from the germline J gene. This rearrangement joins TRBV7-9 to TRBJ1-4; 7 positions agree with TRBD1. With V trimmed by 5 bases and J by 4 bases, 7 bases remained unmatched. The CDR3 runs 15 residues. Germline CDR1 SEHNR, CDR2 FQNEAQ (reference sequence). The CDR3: CASSEWGQHNEKLFF. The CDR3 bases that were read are TGTGCCAGCAGCGAATGGGGACAGCATAATGAAAAA.

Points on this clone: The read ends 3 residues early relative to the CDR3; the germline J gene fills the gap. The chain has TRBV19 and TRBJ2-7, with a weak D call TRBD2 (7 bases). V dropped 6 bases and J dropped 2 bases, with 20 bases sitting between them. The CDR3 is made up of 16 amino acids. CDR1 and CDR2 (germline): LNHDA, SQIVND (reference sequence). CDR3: CASRRGGAEPTYEQYF. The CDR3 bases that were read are TGTGCCAGTAGGAGGGGGGGAGCGGAGCCTACCTACGAG.

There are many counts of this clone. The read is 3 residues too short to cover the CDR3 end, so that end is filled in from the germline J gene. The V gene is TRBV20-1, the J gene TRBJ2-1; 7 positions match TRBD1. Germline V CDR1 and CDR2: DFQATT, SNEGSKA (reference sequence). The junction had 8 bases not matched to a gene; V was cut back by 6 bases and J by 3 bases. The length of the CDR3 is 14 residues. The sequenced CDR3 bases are TGCAGTGCCCAGACGACAGGGAGCTACAATGAG. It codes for CSAQTTGSYNE. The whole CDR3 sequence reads CSAQTTGSYNEQFF.

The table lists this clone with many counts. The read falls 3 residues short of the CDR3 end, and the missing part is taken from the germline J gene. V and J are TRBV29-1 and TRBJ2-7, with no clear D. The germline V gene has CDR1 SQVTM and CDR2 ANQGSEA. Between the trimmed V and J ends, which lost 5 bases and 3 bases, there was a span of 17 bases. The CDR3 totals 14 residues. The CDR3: CSVKGRLPIYEQYF. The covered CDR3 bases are TGCAGCGTTAAAGGGCGGCTCCCTATCTACGAG.

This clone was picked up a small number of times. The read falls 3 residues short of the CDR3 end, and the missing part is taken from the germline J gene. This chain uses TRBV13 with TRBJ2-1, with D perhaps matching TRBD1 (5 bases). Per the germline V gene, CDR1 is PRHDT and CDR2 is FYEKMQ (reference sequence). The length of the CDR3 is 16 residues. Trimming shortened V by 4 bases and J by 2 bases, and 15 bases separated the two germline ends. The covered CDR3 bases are TGTGCCAGCAGCTCCGACTTCAAGGGGACCTACAATGAG. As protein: CASSSDFKGTYNE. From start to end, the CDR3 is CASSSDFKGTYNEQFF.

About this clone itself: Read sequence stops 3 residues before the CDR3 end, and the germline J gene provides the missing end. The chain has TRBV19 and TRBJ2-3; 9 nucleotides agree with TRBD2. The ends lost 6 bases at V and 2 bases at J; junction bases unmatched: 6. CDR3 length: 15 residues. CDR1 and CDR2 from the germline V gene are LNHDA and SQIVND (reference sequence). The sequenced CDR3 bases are TGTGCCAGTAGAGTAGCGGGGGCCGACACAGATACG. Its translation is CASRVAGADTDT. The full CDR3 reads CASRVAGADTDTQYF.

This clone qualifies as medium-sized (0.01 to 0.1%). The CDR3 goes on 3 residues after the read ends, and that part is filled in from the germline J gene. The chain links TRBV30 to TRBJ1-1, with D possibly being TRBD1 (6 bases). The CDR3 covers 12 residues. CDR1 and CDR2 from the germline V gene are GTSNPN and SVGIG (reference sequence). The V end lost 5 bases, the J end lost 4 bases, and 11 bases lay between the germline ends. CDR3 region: CAWGQQVTEAFF. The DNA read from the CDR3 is TGTGCCTGGGGACAGCAGGTCACTGAA.

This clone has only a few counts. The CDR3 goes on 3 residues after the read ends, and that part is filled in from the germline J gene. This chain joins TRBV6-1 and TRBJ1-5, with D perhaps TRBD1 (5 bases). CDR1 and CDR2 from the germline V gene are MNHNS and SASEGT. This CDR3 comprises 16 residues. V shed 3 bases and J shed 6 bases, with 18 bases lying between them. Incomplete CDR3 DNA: TGTGCCAGCAGTGATCCCGGGTCAGGGATTTCTCAGCCC. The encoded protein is CASSDPGSGISQP. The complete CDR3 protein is CASSDPGSGISQPQHF.

Partial CDR3 DNA: TGTGCCAGCAGTGAAGTCTTGGCTAGCGGGGGGGCAACAGATACG. It specifies CASSEVLASGGATDT. The full CDR3 protein is CASSEVLASGGATDTQYF. This rearrangement joins TRBV2 to TRBJ2-3, with 12 positions matching TRBD2. The read is 3 residues too short to cover the CDR3 end, so that end is filled in from the germline J gene. CDR1 is SNHLY and CDR2 is FYNNEI in the germline V gene. The CDR3 totals 18 residues. V was clipped by 1 base and J by 3 bases; unmatched bases: 8.

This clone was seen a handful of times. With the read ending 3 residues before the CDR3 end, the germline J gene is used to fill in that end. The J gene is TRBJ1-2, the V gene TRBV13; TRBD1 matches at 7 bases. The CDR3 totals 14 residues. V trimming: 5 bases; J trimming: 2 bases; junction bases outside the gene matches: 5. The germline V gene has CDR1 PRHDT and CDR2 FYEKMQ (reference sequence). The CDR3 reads CASSRNRGNYGYTF. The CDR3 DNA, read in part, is TGTGCCAGCAGCCGGAACAGGGGAAACTATGGC.

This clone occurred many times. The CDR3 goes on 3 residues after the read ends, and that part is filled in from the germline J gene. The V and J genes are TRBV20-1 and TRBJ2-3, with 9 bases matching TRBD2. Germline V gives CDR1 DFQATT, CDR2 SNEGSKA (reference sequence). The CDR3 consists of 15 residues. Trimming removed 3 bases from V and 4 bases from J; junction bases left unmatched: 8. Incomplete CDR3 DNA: TGCAGTGCTAGTGGCGGGGGGGCCAACTCAGATACG. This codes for CSASGGGANSDT. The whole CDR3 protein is CSASGGGANSDTQYF.

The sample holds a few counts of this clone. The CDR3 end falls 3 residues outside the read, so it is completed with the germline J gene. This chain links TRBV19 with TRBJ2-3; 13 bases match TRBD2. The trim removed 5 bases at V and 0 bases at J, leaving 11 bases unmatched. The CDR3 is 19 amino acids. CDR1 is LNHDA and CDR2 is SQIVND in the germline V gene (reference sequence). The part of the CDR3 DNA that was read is TGTGCCAGTAGTCTTTCGGGACTAGCGGGGCCGCCTAGCACAGATACG. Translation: CASSLSGLAGPPSTDT. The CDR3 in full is CASSLSGLAGPPSTDTQYF. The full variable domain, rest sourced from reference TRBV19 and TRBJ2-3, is DGGITQSPKYLFRKEGQNVTLSCEQNLNHDAMYWYRQDPGQGLRLIYYSQIVNDFQKGDIAEGYSVSREKKESFPLTVTSAQKNPTAFYLCASSLSGLAGPPSTDTQYFGPGTRLTVL.

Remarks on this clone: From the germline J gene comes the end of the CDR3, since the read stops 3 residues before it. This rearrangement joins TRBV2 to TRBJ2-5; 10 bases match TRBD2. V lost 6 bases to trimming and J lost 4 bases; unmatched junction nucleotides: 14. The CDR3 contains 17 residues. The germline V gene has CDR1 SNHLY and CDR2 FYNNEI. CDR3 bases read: TGTGCCAGCAGCCCTTTTCTAGCGGGGGTACTGGGAGAGACC. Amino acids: CASSPFLAGVLGET. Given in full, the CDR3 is CASSPFLAGVLGETQYF.

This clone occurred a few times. CDR3 bases read: TGCGCCAGCAGCTTAGTAGGGGGAGATGCCTACAATGAG. The encoded protein is CASSLVGGDAYNE. The full CDR3 protein reads CASSLVGGDAYNEQFF. The V call is TRBV5-1, the J call TRBJ2-1, with D perhaps TRBD1 (6 bases). The sequence runs out 3 residues before the end of the CDR3; the remainder is reconstructed from the germline J gene. CDR3 length: 16 residues. The V end lost 2 bases, the J end lost 2 bases, and 14 bases lay between the germline ends. Germline V gene sequence: CDR1 SGHRS, CDR2 YFSETQ.